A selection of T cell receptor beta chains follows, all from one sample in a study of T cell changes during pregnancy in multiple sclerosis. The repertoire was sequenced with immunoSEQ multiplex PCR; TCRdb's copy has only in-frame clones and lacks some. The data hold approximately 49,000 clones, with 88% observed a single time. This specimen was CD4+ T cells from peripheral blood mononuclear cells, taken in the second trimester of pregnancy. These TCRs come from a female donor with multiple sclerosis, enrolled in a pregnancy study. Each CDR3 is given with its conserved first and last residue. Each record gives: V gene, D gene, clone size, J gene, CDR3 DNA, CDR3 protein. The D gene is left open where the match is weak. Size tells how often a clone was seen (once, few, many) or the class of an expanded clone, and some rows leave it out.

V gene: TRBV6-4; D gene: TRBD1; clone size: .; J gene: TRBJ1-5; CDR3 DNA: TGTGCCAGCCTACGGACAGGGTTTCTCCTCTATAGCAATCAGCCCCAGCATTTT; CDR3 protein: CASLRTGFLLYSNQPQHF
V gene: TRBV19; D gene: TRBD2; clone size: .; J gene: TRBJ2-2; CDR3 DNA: TGTGCCAGTACCTCCCAGGCGGGAGTCACCGGGGAGCTGTTTTTT; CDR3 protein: CASTSQAGVTGELFF
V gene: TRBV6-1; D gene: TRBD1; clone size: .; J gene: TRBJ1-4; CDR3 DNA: TGTGCCAGCAGGAAGGGGGCGAGTGGTAATGAAAAACTGTTTTTT; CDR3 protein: CASRKGASGNEKLFF
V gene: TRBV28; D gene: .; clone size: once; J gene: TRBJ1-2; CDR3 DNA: TGTGCCAGCAGCCTGACAGTTCACTATGGCTACACCTTC; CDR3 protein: CASSLTVHYGYTF
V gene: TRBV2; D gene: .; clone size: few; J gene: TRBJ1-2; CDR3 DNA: TGTGCCAGCCAACAGGGAAACTATGGCTACACCTTC; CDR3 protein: CASQQGNYGYTF
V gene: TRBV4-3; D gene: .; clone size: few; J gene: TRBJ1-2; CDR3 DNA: TGCGCCAGCAGCCAAGATGGATGGGCCTGGAGGGGTGGCTACACCTTC; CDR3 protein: CASSQDGWAWRGGYTF
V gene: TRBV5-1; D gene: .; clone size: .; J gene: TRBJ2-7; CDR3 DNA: TGCGCCAGCAGGCTTCGACAGGACAACTCCTACGAGCAGTACTTC; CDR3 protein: CASRLRQDNSYEQYF
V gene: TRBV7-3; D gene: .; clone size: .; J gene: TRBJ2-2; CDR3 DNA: TGTGCCAGCAGCTTAGGGGCCCTCACCGGGGAGCTGTTTTTT; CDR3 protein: CASSLGALTGELFF
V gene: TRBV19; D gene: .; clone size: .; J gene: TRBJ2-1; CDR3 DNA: TGTGCCAGTAGTAACGACGGAGGTGAGCAGTTCTTC; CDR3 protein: CASSNDGGEQFF
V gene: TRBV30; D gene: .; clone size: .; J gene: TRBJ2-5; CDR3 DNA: TGTGCCTGGAGTGGAAAAGAACTAGTCCGCGAGACCCAGTACTTC; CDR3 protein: CAWSGKELVRETQYF
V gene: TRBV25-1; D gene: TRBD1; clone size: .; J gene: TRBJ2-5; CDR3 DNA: TGTGCCAGCAGTGGGTCAACAGGGGAAGAGACCCAGTACTTC; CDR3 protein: CASSGSTGEETQYF
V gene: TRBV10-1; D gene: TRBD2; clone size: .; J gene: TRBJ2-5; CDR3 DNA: TGCGCCACAGGGCCGGGACTAGCGGGCCAAGAGACCCAGTACTTC; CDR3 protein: CATGPGLAGQETQYF
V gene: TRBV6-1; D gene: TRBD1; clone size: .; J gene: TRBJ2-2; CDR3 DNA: TGTGCCAGCAGAGCCGGGACAGGGAACACCGGGGAGCTGTTTTTT; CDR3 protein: CASRAGTGNTGELFF
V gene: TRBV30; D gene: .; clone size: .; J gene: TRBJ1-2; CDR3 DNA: TGTGCCTGGTCGGGGTTGGGGTCCGAAGGACGGGGAGGCTACACTTTC; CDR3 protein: CAWSGLGSEGRGGYTF
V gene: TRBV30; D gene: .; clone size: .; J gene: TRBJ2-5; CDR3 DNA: TGTGCCTGGACGCTAGACGCGGGGAGAGAGACCCAGTACTTC; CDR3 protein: CAWTLDAGRETQYF
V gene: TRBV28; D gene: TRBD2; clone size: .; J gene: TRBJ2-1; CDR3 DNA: TGTGCCACCATACTAGCGGGAGTTGACCATGAGCAGTTCTTC; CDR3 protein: CATILAGVDHEQFF
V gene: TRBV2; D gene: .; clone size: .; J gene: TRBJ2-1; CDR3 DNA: TGTGCCAGCAGCTCTCGGACTGACCTCTCAATGGAGCAGTTCTTC; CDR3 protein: CASSSRTDLSMEQFF
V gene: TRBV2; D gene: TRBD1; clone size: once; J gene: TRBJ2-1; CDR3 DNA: TGTGCCGGGGGACAGGGGGTTGATGGCGATGAGCAGTTCTTC; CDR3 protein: CAGGQGVDGDEQFF
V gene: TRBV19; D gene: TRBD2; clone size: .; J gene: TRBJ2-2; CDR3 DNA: TGTGCCAGTAGTCGGGGACTAGCGGATACCGGGGAGCTGTTTTTT; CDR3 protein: CASSRGLADTGELFF
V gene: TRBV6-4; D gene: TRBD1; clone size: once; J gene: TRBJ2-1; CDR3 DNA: TGTGCCAGCAGCGTAGAAGACAGGGAACGGAGTGAGCAGTTCTTC; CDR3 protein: CASSVEDRERSEQFF
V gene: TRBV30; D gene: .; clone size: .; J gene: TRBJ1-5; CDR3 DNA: TGTGCCTGGAGTAGGGCAGGGAATCTGGCCCAGCCCCAGCATTTT; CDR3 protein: CAWSRAGNLAQPQHF
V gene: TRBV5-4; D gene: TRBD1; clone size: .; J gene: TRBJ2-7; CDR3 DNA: TGTGCCAGCAGCGAGGGGACAGGGGGAAACTACGAGCAGTACTTC; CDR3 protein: CASSEGTGGNYEQYF